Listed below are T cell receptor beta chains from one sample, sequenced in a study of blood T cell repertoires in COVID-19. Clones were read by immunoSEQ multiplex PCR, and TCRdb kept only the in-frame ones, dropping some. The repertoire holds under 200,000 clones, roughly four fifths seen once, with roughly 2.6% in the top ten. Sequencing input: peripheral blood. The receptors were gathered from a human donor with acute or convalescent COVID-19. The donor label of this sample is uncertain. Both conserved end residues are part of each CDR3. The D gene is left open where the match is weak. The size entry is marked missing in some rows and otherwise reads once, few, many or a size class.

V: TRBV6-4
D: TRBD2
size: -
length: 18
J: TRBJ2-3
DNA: TGTGCCAGCAGCAGGACTAGCGGGGGGGCCTTTTCCCCAGATACGCAGTATTTT
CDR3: CASSRTSGGAFSPDTQYF

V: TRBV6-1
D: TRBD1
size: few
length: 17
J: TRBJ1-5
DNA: TGTGCCAGCAGTGAAGCCCGTCGACAGGGGGCTTTTCAGCCCCAGCATTTT
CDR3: CASSEARRQGAFQPQHF

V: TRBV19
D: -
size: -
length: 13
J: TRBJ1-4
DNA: TGTGCCAGCCACAGGACGACTAATGAAAAACTGTTTTTT
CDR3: CASHRTTNEKLFF

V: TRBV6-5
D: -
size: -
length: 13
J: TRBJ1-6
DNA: TGTGCCAGCAGTTACGATCAGGGTTCACCCCTCCACTTT
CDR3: CASSYDQGSPLHF

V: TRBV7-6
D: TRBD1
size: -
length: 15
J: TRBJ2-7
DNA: TGTGCCAGCAGCTTCGGGACAGGGGGAAGCTACGAGCAGTACTTC
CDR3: CASSFGTGGSYEQYF

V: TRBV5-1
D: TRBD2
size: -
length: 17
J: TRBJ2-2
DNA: TGCGCCAGCAGCTTGCTAGCGGGGGCCTTTGACACCGGGGAGCTGTTTTTT
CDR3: CASSLLAGAFDTGELFF

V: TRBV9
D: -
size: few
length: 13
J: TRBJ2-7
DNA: TGTGCCAGCAGTCCGGGACTCCACTACGAGCAGTACTTC
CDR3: CASSPGLHYEQYF

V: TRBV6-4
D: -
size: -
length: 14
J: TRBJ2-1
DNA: TGTGCCAGCACGAACGAGTCTCCCAACAATGAGCAGTTCTTC
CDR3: CASTNESPNNEQFF

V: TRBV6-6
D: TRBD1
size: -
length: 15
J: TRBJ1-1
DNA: TGTGCCAGCAGTTACTCCACGCAGGGGGACACTGAAGCTTTCTTT
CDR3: CASSYSTQGDTEAFF

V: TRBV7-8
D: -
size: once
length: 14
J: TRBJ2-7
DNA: TGTGCCAGCAGCCCGGGAAAGAATGCCTACGAGCAGTACTTC
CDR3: CASSPGKNAYEQYF

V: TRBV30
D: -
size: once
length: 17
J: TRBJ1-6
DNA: TGTGCCTGGAGGAGGGGGGGGGTGAGCTCCTATAATTCACCCCTCCACTTT
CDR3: CAWRRGGVSSYNSPLHF

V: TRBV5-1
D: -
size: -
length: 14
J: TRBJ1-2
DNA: TGCGCCAGCCAGGTGGAGGTTGGGGACTATGGCTACACCTTC
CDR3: CASQVEVGDYGYTF

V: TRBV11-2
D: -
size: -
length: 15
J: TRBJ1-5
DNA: TGTGCCAGCAGCTTAGACCCGGGTGATAATCAGCCCCAGCATTTT
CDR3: CASSLDPGDNQPQHF

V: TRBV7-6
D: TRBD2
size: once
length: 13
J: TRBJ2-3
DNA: TGTGCCAGCAGAGCGGGGGGGAAGGATACGCAGTATTTT
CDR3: CASRAGGKDTQYF

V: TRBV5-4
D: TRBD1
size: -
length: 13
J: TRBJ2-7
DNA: TGTGCCAGCAGCAACACAGGGGTAGACGAGCAGTACTTC
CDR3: CASSNTGVDEQYF

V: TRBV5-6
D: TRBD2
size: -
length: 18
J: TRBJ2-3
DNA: TGTGCCAGCAGTAACGGGGGACTAAAACGATCCATGGCAGATACGCAGTATTTT
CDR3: CASSNGGLKRSMADTQYF

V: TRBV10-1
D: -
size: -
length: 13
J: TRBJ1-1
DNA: TGCGCCAGCAGTGACGGTTTGAACACTGAAGCTTTCTTT
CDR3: CASSDGLNTEAFF

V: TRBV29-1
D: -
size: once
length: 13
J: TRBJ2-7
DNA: TGCAGCGTTGCTTCAGGGGCTCCCTACGAGCAGTACTTC
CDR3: CSVASGAPYEQYF

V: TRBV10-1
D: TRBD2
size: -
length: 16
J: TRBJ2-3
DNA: TGCGCCAGCAGTCCCGGTGGCGGGAGGGCCGGAGATACGCAGTATTTT
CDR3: CASSPGGGRAGDTQYF

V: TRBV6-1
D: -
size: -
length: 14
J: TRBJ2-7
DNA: TGTGCCAGCAGTGAACGAGGGAGCTCCTACGAGCAGTACTTC
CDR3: CASSERGSSYEQYF

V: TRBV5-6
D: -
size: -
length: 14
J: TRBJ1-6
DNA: TGTGCCAGCAGCTCGGACACCCACTATTCACCCCTCCACTTT
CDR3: CASSSDTHYSPLHF

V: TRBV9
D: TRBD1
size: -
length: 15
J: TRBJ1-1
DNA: TGTGCCAGCAACGGGGACAGGGGGATGAACACTGAAGCTTTCTTT
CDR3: CASNGDRGMNTEAFF

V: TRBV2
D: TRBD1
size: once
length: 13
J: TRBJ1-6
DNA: TGTGCCAGCCGGACAGGTAGTGAGTCACCCCTCCACTTT
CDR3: CASRTGSESPLHF

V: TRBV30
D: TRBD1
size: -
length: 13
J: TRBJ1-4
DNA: TGTGCCTGGAGTTCAGGGGGCGATGAAAAACTGTTTTTT
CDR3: CAWSSGGDEKLFF

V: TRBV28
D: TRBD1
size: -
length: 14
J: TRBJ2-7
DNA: TGTGCCAGCAGCTCCGGGACAGGGATTTACGAGCAGTACTTC
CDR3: CASSSGTGIYEQYF

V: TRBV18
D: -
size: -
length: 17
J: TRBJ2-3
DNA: TGTGCCAGCTCCCCTACTACGGAGACAGGTCCACGTAGAACGCAGTATTTT
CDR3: CASSPTTETGPRRTQYF

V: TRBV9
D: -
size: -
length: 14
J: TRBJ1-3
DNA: TGTGCCAGCAGCGCGAGCACAGTCCGTAACACCATATATTTT
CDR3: CASSASTVRNTIYF

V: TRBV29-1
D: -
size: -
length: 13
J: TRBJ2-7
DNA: TGCAGCGTTGCAGGGGGGAGCTCCTACGAGCAGTACTTC
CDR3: CSVAGGSSYEQYF

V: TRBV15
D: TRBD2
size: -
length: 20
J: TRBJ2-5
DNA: TGTGCCACCAGCAGAGGTCGAAGCGGTCGAGGACTAGCGGGGGGGGAGACCCAGTACTTC
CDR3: CATSRGRSGRGLAGGETQYF

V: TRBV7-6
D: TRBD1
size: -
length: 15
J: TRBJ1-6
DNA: TGTGCCAGCAGCTTCCGGGACAGGGATAATTCACCCCTCCACTTT
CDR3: CASSFRDRDNSPLHF

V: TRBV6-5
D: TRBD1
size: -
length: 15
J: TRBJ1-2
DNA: TGTGCCAGCAGCAAAACAGGGGCCCGTAACTATGGCTACACCTTC
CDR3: CASSKTGARNYGYTF

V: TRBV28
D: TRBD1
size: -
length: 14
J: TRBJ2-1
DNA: TGTGCCAGCAGCCCCGGGACAGGGTTCAATGAGCAGTTCTTC
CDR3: CASSPGTGFNEQFF

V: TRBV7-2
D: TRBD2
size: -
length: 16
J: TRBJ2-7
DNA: TGTGCCAGCAGCTTAGTAGGGGGGACTAGCGGTTACGAGCAGTACTTC
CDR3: CASSLVGGTSGYEQYF

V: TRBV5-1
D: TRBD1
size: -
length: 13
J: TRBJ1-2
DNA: TGCGCCAGCAGCCCGACAGGGGACTATGGCTACACCTTC
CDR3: CASSPTGDYGYTF

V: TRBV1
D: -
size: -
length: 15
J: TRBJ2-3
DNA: TGCACCAGCAGCCAAGGTGCGCCAAGCACAGATACGCAGTATTTT
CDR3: CTSSQGAPSTDTQYF

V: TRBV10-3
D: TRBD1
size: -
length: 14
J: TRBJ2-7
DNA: TGTGCCATCAGCCGGACAGGGGAGGCCTACGAGCAGTACTTC
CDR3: CAISRTGEAYEQYF